These 23 T cell receptor beta chains share one sample of origin, sequenced in a study of response to subunit inactivated influenza vaccine. From the RT-PCR reads, TCRdb called clonotypes with MiXCR, one entry per CDR3 protein. The table includes about half a million distinct CDR3 sequences, 7.6% detected once. This sample comprised PBMCs from blood, obtained approximately 25 months after vaccination. Receptors originate from a man aged 45-69 years who received an inactivated influenza vaccine.

The gene calls are TRBV4-2 and TRBJ2-1; TRBD2 matches at 7 bases. V lost 1 base, J lost 0 bases, and 3 bases stayed unmatched. The length of the CDR3 is 16 residues. The germline CDR1 and CDR2 sequences are LGHNA and YNFKEQ. The CDR3 region is CASSQASGRSYNEQFF. The CDR3 DNA reads TGTGCCAGCAGCCAAGCTAGCGGACGCTCCTACAATGAGCAGTTCTTC.

The genes are TRBV5-1 and TRBJ1-2; the D gene is possibly TRBD1 (5 bases). The germline CDR1 and CDR2 sequences are SGHRS and YFSETQ. Deletions cut 0 bases from V and 4 bases from J, with 10 bases between. CDR3 length equals 14 residues. In nucleotides, the CDR3 is TGCGCCAGCAGCTTGGAAGGGGACGTCTATGGCTACACCTTC. Translating gives CASSLEGDVYGYTF.

This rearrangement joins TRBV7-2 to TRBJ2-3; weak D call: TRBD2 (6 bases). Deletions cut 2 bases from V and 8 bases from J, with 20 bases between. Per germline, CDR1 SGHTA and CDR2 FQGNSA. The CDR3 has 16 amino acids. The CDR3 is CASSLRVAWGEATQYF. The DNA for the CDR3 is TGTGCCAGCAGCTTAAGGGTCGCGTGGGGGGAGGCTACGCAGTATTTT.

This clonotype showed up just a few times. The chain couples TRBV7-8 to TRBJ1-5, with 9 bases matching TRBD1. Unmatched junction bases numbered 8, after V lost 4 bases and J lost 1 base. The CDR3 totals 17 residues. CDR1 is SGHVS, CDR2 FQNEAQ, per germline. Here the CDR3 reads CASSSGQGRTSNQPQHF. The CDR3 nucleotides read TGTGCCAGCAGCTCGGGACAGGGAAGAACGAGCAATCAGCCCCAGCATTTT.

The CDR3, as DNA: TGTGCCAGCAGCTTAGCGGGGGAGTACTACAATGAGCAGTTCTTC. Amino acids: CASSLAGEYYNEQFF. The V gene is TRBV7-9, the J gene TRBJ2-1; TRBD1 or TRBD2 may be the D gene (5 bases each). This CDR3 has 15 residues. CDR1 and CDR2 (germline): SEHNR, FQNEAQ (reference sequence). V was trimmed by 0 bases and J by 3 bases, leaving 9 bases between them.

The rearrangement links TRBV5-5 to TRBJ2-3; D uncertain. The length of the CDR3 is 16 residues. V lost 0 bases and J 4 bases, leaving 15 bases between the germline ends. Germline values: CDR1 SGHKS, CDR2 YYEKEE (reference sequence). CDR3 in amino acids: CASSLGVLRSADTQYF. DNA for the CDR3: TGTGCCAGCAGCTTGGGGGTCCTCCGCAGCGCAGATACGCAGTATTTT.

This clonotype was detected a few times. V and J are TRBV20-1 and TRBJ2-1; TRBD2 aligns across 11 bases. CDR3 length equals 15 residues. The germline V gene encodes CDR1 DFQATT and CDR2 SNEGSKA (reference sequence). The junction had 6 bases not matched to a gene; V was cut back by 2 bases and J by 6 bases. As DNA, the CDR3 is TGCAGTGCTAGAAAACTAGCGGGAGATTTCAATGAGCAGTTCTTC. Protein sequence: CSARKLAGDFNEQFF.

The table lists this clonotype with a count of one. This chain links TRBV4-3 with TRBJ1-2; possibly TRBD1 for D (6 bases). Germline V lookup: CDR1 LGHNA, CDR2 YSLEER. The CDR3 extends over 14 amino acids. V lost 4 bases, J lost 7 bases, and 16 bases lay in between. The CDR3: CASSRDQGMSGYTF. The CDR3 DNA reads TGCGCCAGCAGCCGAGATCAGGGGATGAGTGGCTACACCTTC.

This clonotype was seen a few times. The CDR3 sequence: CASSFGTGKNYEQYF. The CDR3 DNA reads TGTGCCAGCAGTTTCGGGACAGGGAAAAACTACGAGCAGTACTTC. The chain joins TRBV27 to TRBJ2-7; TRBD1 aligns across 9 bases. CDR3 length: 15 amino acids. Looked up from germline, CDR1 is MNHEY and CDR2 is SMNVEV (reference sequence). V was clipped by 3 bases and J by 3 bases; unmatched bases: 6.

The chain combines TRBV5-1 with TRBJ2-3; 15 bases fit TRBD2. Trimming at V came to 4 bases and at J to 5 bases, leaving 11 bases not matched to a gene. CDR1 is SGHRS, CDR2 YFSETQ, per germline. The CDR3 sequence is 18 residues long. The CDR3 DNA reads as TGCGCCAGCAGCGGATCCGGGACTAGCGGGGGGCCGGGAGATACGCAGTATTTT. This sequence encodes CASSGSGTSGGPGDTQYF. The variable domain in full, with the rest retrieved from reference TRBV5-1 and TRBJ2-3, is KAGVTQTPRYLIKTRGQQVTLSCSPISGHRSVSWYQQTPGQGLQFLFEYFSETQRNKGNFPGRFSGRQFSNSRSEMNVSTLELGDSALYLCASSGSGTSGGPGDTQYFGPGTRLTVL.

This clonotype has a count of ten or more. The chain combines TRBV20-1 with TRBJ1-5; D may be TRBD1 (5 bases). Per the germline V gene, CDR1 is DFQATT and CDR2 is SNEGSKA (reference sequence). The CDR3 covers 13 residues. Trimming removed 4 bases at V and 7 bases at J, with 14 bases between. The CDR3 nucleotides read TGCAGTGCTAAGCAGGGCGAATCCCAGCCCCAGCATTTT. It yields the protein CSAKQGESQPQHF.

DNA of the CDR3: TGTGCCAGCAGCCGCTACAAGGGTTACGAGCAGTACTTC. This gives the protein CASSRYKGYEQYF. This chain connects TRBV28 to TRBJ2-7; D gene uncertain. The CDR3 sequence is 13 residues long. Deletions cut 6 bases from V and 4 bases from J, with 13 bases between. Looked up from germline, CDR1 is MDHEN and CDR2 is SYDVKM.

This clonotype has more than one count but fewer than ten. J is TRBJ2-1 and V is TRBV7-9; D is unresolved. The germline V gene encodes CDR1 SEHNR and CDR2 FQNEAQ (reference sequence). Trimming left V 4 bases short and J 7 bases short, with 8 bases between. This CDR3 comprises 12 residues. The CDR3 here is CASSSIGNEQFF. The CDR3 nucleotides are TGTGCCAGCAGCTCGATCGGGAATGAGCAGTTCTTC.

This clonotype was recorded at least ten times. V gene TRBV5-1 combines with J gene TRBJ2-7; 10 nucleotides agree with TRBD1. The V and J ends lost 5 bases and 3 bases, in that order; junction bases with no gene match: 8. Germline V gene data show CDR1 as SGHRS and CDR2 as YFSETQ. The CDR3 is 15 residues long. In nucleotides, the CDR3 is TGCGCCAGCAGGGCCGGGACAGGGGTTCTCTACGAGCAGTACTTC. It translates to CASRAGTGVLYEQYF.

This clonotype showed up many times. The rearrangement joins TRBV3-1 to TRBJ2-3; 10 positions agree with TRBD1. The ends lost 6 bases at V and 0 bases at J; junction bases unmatched: 9. The CDR3 covers 17 residues. Germline V gene lookup returns CDR1 LGHDT and CDR2 YNNKEL (reference sequence). The CDR3 bases are TGTGCCAGCAGTCGACCGACAGGGGGCCTTAGCACAGATACGCAGTATTTT. Amino acid sequence: CASSRPTGGLSTDTQYF.

This clonotype came up a few times. J is TRBJ2-6 and V is TRBV7-9, with D possibly being TRBD1 (6 bases). V was shortened by 5 bases and J by 0 bases, with 14 bases between the two germline ends. Per germline, CDR1 SEHNR and CDR2 FQNEAQ (reference sequence). The CDR3 runs 17 residues. This chain's CDR3 is CASSPTGLSSGANVLTF. CDR3 sequence (DNA): TGTGCCAGCAGCCCGACAGGCCTGAGCTCTGGGGCCAACGTCCTGACTTTC.

This clonotype was picked up many times. J is TRBJ1-6 and V is TRBV4-1; a weak D match, TRBD1 (5 bases). In germline, CDR1 is MGHRA, CDR2 YSYEKL. This CDR3 has 17 amino acids. V was cut by 1 base and J by 5 bases, with 15 bases left in between. The DNA of the CDR3 is TGCGCCAGCAGCCAAGTATTCTCTGGGGGGGATAATTCACCCCTCCACTTT. It encodes CASSQVFSGGDNSPLHF.

The chain couples TRBV15 to TRBJ2-1, with D possibly being TRBD1 (6 bases). Between the trimmed V and J ends, which lost 5 bases and 6 bases, there was a span of 11 bases. The CDR3 consists of 13 residues. Germline V lookup: CDR1 LNHNV, CDR2 YYDKDF (reference sequence). CDR3 DNA: TGTGCCACCAGCGGGAACAGGGTCAATGAGCAGTTCTTC. Translation gives CATSGNRVNEQFF.

This clonotype was detected many times. The chain is built from TRBV4-2 and TRBJ2-3; a weak D match, TRBD2 (6 bases). The CDR3 is made up of 16 amino acids. Trimming took 0 bases from V and 4 from J, leaving 14 bases between them. Germline values: CDR1 LGHNA, CDR2 YNFKEQ. CDR3 nucleotide sequence: TGTGCCAGCAGCCAAGATATGACTAGGGTCTCAGATACGCAGTATTTT. Translated: CASSQDMTRVSDTQYF.

J is TRBJ2-7 and V is TRBV24-1, with D perhaps being TRBD1 or TRBD2 (5 bases each). CDR1 KGHDR and CDR2 SFDVKD come from the germline V gene. There are 14 residues in the CDR3. V lost 5 bases and J lost 1, with 11 bases in between. The CDR3 coding sequence is TGTGCCACCAGTGCAAGGGGACCATCCTACGAGCAGTACTTC. Protein: CATSARGPSYEQYF.

There are a few counts of this clonotype. J is TRBJ2-1 and V is TRBV5-1; 9 nucleotides line up with TRBD1. The CDR3 loop spans 16 amino acids. The germline V gene has CDR1 SGHRS and CDR2 YFSETQ. J lost 7 bases, V lost 4 bases, and 12 bases had no gene match. The CDR3 DNA reads as TGCGCCAGCAGCCCTGGGAGCGGGACAGGGTTGAATGAGCAGTTCTTC. It encodes CASSPGSGTGLNEQFF.

This clonotype was observed a handful of times. The chain employs TRBV5-1 and TRBJ2-3; no definite D call. Germline V gives CDR1 SGHRS, CDR2 YFSETQ. CDR3 size: 13 residues. With 3 bases removed from V and 4 bases from J, the gap between germline ends came to 9 bases. In DNA, the CDR3 is TGCGCCAGCAGCTCGGAGATGGCAGATACGCAGTATTTT. Translation: CASSSEMADTQYF. Supplemented by reference TRBV5-1 and TRBJ2-3, the full variable domain reads KAGVTQTPRYLIKTRGQQVTLSCSPISGHRSVSWYQQTPGQGLQFLFEYFSETQRNKGNFPGRFSGRQFSNSRSEMNVSTLELGDSALYLCASSSEMADTQYFGPGTRLTVL.

This clonotype is categorized as medium-sized (0.01 to 0.1%). The rearrangement uses TRBV28 and TRBJ2-7; D is undetermined. Trimming stripped 4 bases from V and 3 bases from J, with 4 bases between. This CDR3 has 11 residues. The germline CDR1 and CDR2 sequences are MDHEN and SYDVKM. The CDR3 region has the DNA TGTGCCAGCAGTTCGGACTACGAGCAGTACTTC. Translated, it gives CASSSDYEQYF.